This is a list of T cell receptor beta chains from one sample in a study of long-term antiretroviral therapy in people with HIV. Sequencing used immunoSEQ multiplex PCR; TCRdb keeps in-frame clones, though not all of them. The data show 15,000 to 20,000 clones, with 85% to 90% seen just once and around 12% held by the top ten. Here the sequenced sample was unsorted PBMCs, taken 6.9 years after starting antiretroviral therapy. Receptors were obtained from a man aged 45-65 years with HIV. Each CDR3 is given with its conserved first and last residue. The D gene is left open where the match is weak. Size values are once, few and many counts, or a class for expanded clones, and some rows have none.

CDR3nt: TGTGCCAGCAGCCTGGGACAGCGTAGACAAGAGACCCAGTACTTC; CDR3aa: CASSLGQRRQETQYF; j_gene: TRBJ2-5; abundance: .; d_gene: TRBD1; v_gene: TRBV7-8
CDR3nt: TGTGCCAGCAGCCAAGATGTGGGACTAGCGGGCCTCTACGAGCAGTACTTC; CDR3aa: CASSQDVGLAGLYEQYF; j_gene: TRBJ2-7; abundance: few; d_gene: TRBD2; v_gene: TRBV14
CDR3nt: TGTGCCAGCTCCTATGACAGCATTAATGAAAAACTGTTTTTT; CDR3aa: CASSYDSINEKLFF; j_gene: TRBJ1-4; abundance: .; d_gene: .; v_gene: TRBV27
CDR3nt: TGTGCCAGCAGTTTCGCTAGCGGGAACACCGGGGAGCTGTTTTTT; CDR3aa: CASSFASGNTGELFF; j_gene: TRBJ2-2; abundance: .; d_gene: TRBD2; v_gene: TRBV28
CDR3nt: TGTGCCAGTGACAGGTGGCCTAACTATGGCTACACCTTC; CDR3aa: CASDRWPNYGYTF; j_gene: TRBJ1-2; abundance: few; d_gene: .; v_gene: TRBV28
CDR3nt: TGTGCCAGCAGCCGCGGACCCAACACTGAAGCTTTCTTT; CDR3aa: CASSRGPNTEAFF; j_gene: TRBJ1-1; abundance: .; d_gene: .; v_gene: TRBV9
CDR3nt: TGTGCCAGCAGCCGGGAGCGGGAGTCGGACGAGCAGTACTTC; CDR3aa: CASSRERESDEQYF; j_gene: TRBJ2-7; abundance: .; d_gene: TRBD2; v_gene: TRBV7-2
CDR3nt: TGTGCCAGCAGCTTACGGTCCGCCTTGAACACTGAAGCTTTCTTT; CDR3aa: CASSLRSALNTEAFF; j_gene: TRBJ1-1; abundance: .; d_gene: .; v_gene: TRBV7-9
CDR3nt: TGTGCCAGCAGCCACAGGGGGTCCTACGAGCAGTACTTC; CDR3aa: CASSHRGSYEQYF; j_gene: TRBJ2-7; abundance: .; d_gene: TRBD1; v_gene: TRBV4-2
CDR3nt: TGTGCCAGCAGCCCGACAGGGAGCAATCAGCCCCAGCATTTT; CDR3aa: CASSPTGSNQPQHF; j_gene: TRBJ1-5; abundance: .; d_gene: TRBD1; v_gene: TRBV7-2
CDR3nt: TGTGCCAGCAGTGAAAGGCACGGGAGCAGCTCCTACGAGCAGTACTTC; CDR3aa: CASSERHGSSSYEQYF; j_gene: TRBJ2-7; abundance: .; d_gene: .; v_gene: TRBV6-1
CDR3nt: TGTGCCTGGTTCTCGCGGGCGGGTTCCTACGAGCAGTACTTC; CDR3aa: CAWFSRAGSYEQYF; j_gene: TRBJ2-7; abundance: .; d_gene: .; v_gene: TRBV30
CDR3nt: TGTGCCTGGATCTCAATGGGAGATACGCAGTATTTT; CDR3aa: CAWISMGDTQYF; j_gene: TRBJ2-3; abundance: .; d_gene: .; v_gene: TRBV30
CDR3nt: TGTGCCAGCAGCCGCGGGGCGGTCGGGAGATTAAAGGGTGAGCAGTTCTTC; CDR3aa: CASSRGAVGRLKGEQFF; j_gene: TRBJ2-1; abundance: .; d_gene: .; v_gene: TRBV7-3
CDR3nt: TGTGCCAGCAGCCCCGCGGGATTGAACACTGAAGCTTTCTTT; CDR3aa: CASSPAGLNTEAFF; j_gene: TRBJ1-1; abundance: .; d_gene: .; v_gene: TRBV5-6
CDR3nt: TGTGCCAGCAGCTTAGAAGGGGACTATAAAAATGAGCAGTTCTTC; CDR3aa: CASSLEGDYKNEQFF; j_gene: TRBJ2-1; abundance: .; d_gene: TRBD2; v_gene: TRBV7-8
CDR3nt: TGTGCCAGCAGCAATAGCGGGAGAGGCAAAGAGACCCAGTACTTC; CDR3aa: CASSNSGRGKETQYF; j_gene: TRBJ2-5; abundance: once; d_gene: TRBD2; v_gene: TRBV7-2
CDR3nt: TGTGCCAGCAGCCCTAGGCCGTATCTTTCGGTCAATGAGCAGTTCTTC; CDR3aa: CASSPRPYLSVNEQFF; j_gene: TRBJ2-1; abundance: .; d_gene: .; v_gene: TRBV11-2
CDR3nt: TGTGCCAGCGGCGGACTCGGATACAATGAGCAGTTCTTC; CDR3aa: CASGGLGYNEQFF; j_gene: TRBJ2-1; abundance: .; d_gene: .; v_gene: TRBV6-6
CDR3nt: TGTGCCAGCAGTTTATCGGACACCGGCCGGGAGCAGTTCTTC; CDR3aa: CASSLSDTGREQFF; j_gene: TRBJ2-1; abundance: .; d_gene: .; v_gene: TRBV28
CDR3nt: TGTGCCAGCAGCCCTCGGGGAACTGGGGCCAACGTCCTGACTTTC; CDR3aa: CASSPRGTGANVLTF; j_gene: TRBJ2-6; abundance: .; d_gene: .; v_gene: TRBV9
CDR3nt: TGTGCCAGCAGCCCAAGGGACACCTTGCGGAACACCATATATTTT; CDR3aa: CASSPRDTLRNTIYF; j_gene: TRBJ1-3; abundance: once; d_gene: .; v_gene: TRBV11-1
CDR3nt: TGCAGCTACCGAGGAGGCATAGGGAATGAGCAGTTCTTC; CDR3aa: CSYRGGIGNEQFF; j_gene: TRBJ2-1; abundance: once; d_gene: .; v_gene: TRBV29-1
CDR3nt: TGTGCCAGCAGACCCGCAGGACAGTCCAACACTGAAGCTTTCTTT; CDR3aa: CASRPAGQSNTEAFF; j_gene: TRBJ1-1; abundance: .; d_gene: .; v_gene: TRBV11-2
CDR3nt: TGTGCCAGCAGCCAAGGCAGAGAGGCTAACTATGGCTACACCTTC; CDR3aa: CASSQGREANYGYTF; j_gene: TRBJ1-2; abundance: once; d_gene: .; v_gene: TRBV4-2
CDR3nt: TGTGCCACCAGCAGAGATTGGTTAGGGGCCCGTGAGCAGTTCTTC; CDR3aa: CATSRDWLGAREQFF; j_gene: TRBJ2-1; abundance: .; d_gene: .; v_gene: TRBV15
CDR3nt: TGTGCCAGCAGCCCCCAATCCGGGAGTGAAACCGGGGAGCTGTTTTTT; CDR3aa: CASSPQSGSETGELFF; j_gene: TRBJ2-2; abundance: .; d_gene: .; v_gene: TRBV7-2
CDR3nt: TGTGCCAGCTCGGCTAGCGGGGGCACAGATACGCAGTATTTT; CDR3aa: CASSASGGTDTQYF; j_gene: TRBJ2-3; abundance: .; d_gene: TRBD2; v_gene: TRBV6-6
CDR3nt: TGTGCCAGCAGCTATTGGGGGAACACTGAAGCTTTCTTT; CDR3aa: CASSYWGNTEAFF; j_gene: TRBJ1-1; abundance: .; d_gene: .; v_gene: TRBV2
CDR3nt: TGTGCCAGCAGCCGACAGGACACCTACGAGCAGTACTTC; CDR3aa: CASSRQDTYEQYF; j_gene: TRBJ2-7; abundance: .; d_gene: .; v_gene: TRBV28
CDR3nt: TGTGCCAGCAGTTCGACTAGTGAAGATACGCAGTATTTT; CDR3aa: CASSSTSEDTQYF; j_gene: TRBJ2-3; abundance: .; d_gene: .; v_gene: TRBV27
CDR3nt: TGCGCCAGCAGCCAAGAGGAAATGTCTATAGATACGCAGTATTTT; CDR3aa: CASSQEEMSIDTQYF; j_gene: TRBJ2-3; abundance: few; d_gene: .; v_gene: TRBV4-3
CDR3nt: TGTGCCTGGAGGGCCGAAAGGGGGTATAGCAATCAGCCCCAGCATTTT; CDR3aa: CAWRAERGYSNQPQHF; j_gene: TRBJ1-5; abundance: .; d_gene: .; v_gene: TRBV30
CDR3nt: TGCGCCAGCAGTGAGCGGAATTCCTACGAGCAGTACTTC; CDR3aa: CASSERNSYEQYF; j_gene: TRBJ2-7; abundance: .; d_gene: .; v_gene: TRBV10-1
CDR3nt: TGTGCCAGCAGTTTCCTCTCGATGGAGGGGCACAATGAGCAGTTCTTC; CDR3aa: CASSFLSMEGHNEQFF; j_gene: TRBJ2-1; abundance: once; d_gene: .; v_gene: TRBV27
CDR3nt: TGCGCCAGCAGCCCTAAAGCGGCAGGGGGTGTTGGCTACACCTTC; CDR3aa: CASSPKAAGGVGYTF; j_gene: TRBJ1-2; abundance: .; d_gene: TRBD1; v_gene: TRBV4-3
CDR3nt: TGTGCCAGCAGCTTAGATTCCCACAATGAGCAGTTCTTC; CDR3aa: CASSLDSHNEQFF; j_gene: TRBJ2-1; abundance: .; d_gene: .; v_gene: TRBV7-2
CDR3nt: TGTGCCAGCAGTTGGGGGGAATACGAGCAGTACTTC; CDR3aa: CASSWGEYEQYF; j_gene: TRBJ2-7; abundance: .; d_gene: .; v_gene: TRBV28
CDR3nt: TGCGCCAGCAGCCAAGTACGGGCAGAGATGACCTACGAGCAGTACTTC; CDR3aa: CASSQVRAEMTYEQYF; j_gene: TRBJ2-7; abundance: .; d_gene: .; v_gene: TRBV4-1
CDR3nt: TGTGCCAGCAGCGTAGGGACTAGCGGTTCCTACGAGCAGTACTTC; CDR3aa: CASSVGTSGSYEQYF; j_gene: TRBJ2-7; abundance: once; d_gene: TRBD2; v_gene: TRBV9
CDR3nt: TGTGCCAGCAGCTTGGGGACAGGGGCGCTCTATGGCTACACCTTC; CDR3aa: CASSLGTGALYGYTF; j_gene: TRBJ1-2; abundance: .; d_gene: TRBD1; v_gene: TRBV5-4
CDR3nt: TGTGCCAGCAGTCTCGGACAAGATGAGCAGTACTTC; CDR3aa: CASSLGQDEQYF; j_gene: TRBJ2-7; abundance: .; d_gene: .; v_gene: TRBV6-6
CDR3nt: TGCGCCAGCAGCATCGGGACAGGACAAGAGACCCAGTACTTC; CDR3aa: CASSIGTGQETQYF; j_gene: TRBJ2-5; abundance: .; d_gene: TRBD1; v_gene: TRBV5-1
CDR3nt: TGTGCCAGTAGTATGTTCGGACTCAGTACCTACAATGAGCAGTTCTTC; CDR3aa: CASSMFGLSTYNEQFF; j_gene: TRBJ2-1; abundance: .; d_gene: .; v_gene: TRBV19
CDR3nt: TGTGCCAGCAGCGTAGCTACAGCGGGACTAGAAAATTCCAATGAGCAGTTCTTC; CDR3aa: CASSVATAGLENSNEQFF; j_gene: TRBJ2-1; abundance: .; d_gene: TRBD2; v_gene: TRBV9
CDR3nt: TGTGCCAGCAGTTTAGGGGGATATAGAATACGGGAGCAGTACTTC; CDR3aa: CASSLGGYRIREQYF; j_gene: TRBJ2-7; abundance: .; d_gene: .; v_gene: TRBV28
CDR3nt: TGTGCCAGCAGCTTACGGACAGTTAACACTGAAGCTTTCTTT; CDR3aa: CASSLRTVNTEAFF; j_gene: TRBJ1-1; abundance: .; d_gene: .; v_gene: TRBV7-8
CDR3nt: TGTGCCAGAAGCTGGATACTAGCCAAAAACATTCAGTACTTC; CDR3aa: CARSWILAKNIQYF; j_gene: TRBJ2-4; abundance: .; d_gene: .; v_gene: TRBV7-5
CDR3nt: TGTGCCAGCAGCCTCCCGGCTGGACTAGGGCACACCGGGGAGCTGTTTTTT; CDR3aa: CASSLPAGLGHTGELFF; j_gene: TRBJ2-2; abundance: .; d_gene: TRBD2; v_gene: TRBV4-2
CDR3nt: TGTGCCAGCAGCCTCCCCCGACAGGACTCTGGAAACACCATATATTTT; CDR3aa: CASSLPRQDSGNTIYF; j_gene: TRBJ1-3; abundance: .; d_gene: .; v_gene: TRBV7-2
CDR3nt: TGTGCCAGCTCCTCTGAGATGGAGGGCATCTCCTACAATGAGCAGTTCTTC; CDR3aa: CASSSEMEGISYNEQFF; j_gene: TRBJ2-1; abundance: once; d_gene: .; v_gene: TRBV18
CDR3nt: TGTGCCAGCAGCACCCCACCTCTGACATCGTTGGTTGTGGAGCTGTTTTTT; CDR3aa: CASSTPPLTSLVVELFF; j_gene: TRBJ2-2; abundance: .; d_gene: .; v_gene: TRBV28
CDR3nt: TGTGCCTGGAAAGTGGTCGAAAATGAGCAGTTCTTC; CDR3aa: CAWKVVENEQFF; j_gene: TRBJ2-1; abundance: large; d_gene: .; v_gene: TRBV30
CDR3nt: TGTGCCAGCTCACCCTACGGGGGAGACCGGGAGACCCAGTACTTC; CDR3aa: CASSPYGGDRETQYF; j_gene: TRBJ2-5; abundance: .; d_gene: .; v_gene: TRBV18